Shown below are 12 T cell receptor beta chains from a single sample sequenced in a study of shared clonotypes between healthy human individuals. Assay used: immunoSEQ multiplex PCR; TCRdb lists only in-frame clones, some missing. The sample yields some 2,500,000 clones, approximately 94% seen once. Material for sequencing was naive CD4+ T cells from PBMCs. Subset indicated: CD45RA+ positively selected. Every receptor here comes from a man younger than 35 in good health. Some clones in this sample may be carry-over from other donors' samples.

This clone was seen a single time. The gene calls are TRBV7-8 and TRBJ2-5; D unresolved. Trimming cost V 1 base and J 3 bases, with 6 bases left between them. CDR3 length: 13 amino acids. Germline values: CDR1 SGHVS, CDR2 FQNEAQ. In DNA, the CDR3 is TGTGCCAGCAGCTTAGGGAAAGAAGAGACCCAGTACTTC. This sequence encodes CASSLGKEETQYF.

The rearrangement uses TRBV9 and TRBJ2-3; D assignment may be TRBD1 or TRBD2 (6 bases each). The CDR3 contains 15 residues. CDR1 is SGDLS, CDR2 YYNGEE, per germline. Trimming stripped 6 bases from V and 1 base from J, with 15 bases between. CDR3 amino acids: CASTSGGRGTDTQYF. The DNA for the CDR3 is TGTGCCAGCACCTCCGGGGGCAGGGGCACAGATACGCAGTATTTT.

The chain recombines TRBV5-6 with TRBJ2-5; D not certain. The CDR3 runs to 14 residues. Germline values: CDR1 SGHDT, CDR2 YYEEEE. The ends were cut back, 2 bases at V and 5 bases at J, with 13 bases in the middle. The CDR3 DNA reads as TGTGCCAGCAGCTTCTCCAGGTCTCGGGAGACCCAGTACTTC. Translated: CASSFSRSRETQYF.

As for this clone: The identical CDR3 is also encoded by other nucleotide sequences in the sample. V and J are TRBV28 and TRBJ2-7; 8 bases fit TRBD2. Germline V lookup: CDR1 MDHEN, CDR2 SYDVKM. The CDR3 is 14 residues long. With 6 bases clipped from V and 3 bases from J, the junction kept 7 bases outside the gene matches. DNA of the CDR3: TGTGCCAGCAGCCCTGCCGGGACTAGCTACGAGCAGTACTTC. It yields the protein CASSPAGTSYEQYF.

In its sample, this clone was seen once. The gene calls are TRBV30 and TRBJ1-5, with a weak D call TRBD1 (6 bases). V shed 0 bases and J shed 6 bases, with 15 bases lying between them. Per the germline V gene, CDR1 is GTSNPN and CDR2 is SVGIG (reference sequence). This CDR3 spans 15 amino acids. The CDR3 sequence: CAWSVLGGAGQPQHF. The CDR3, as DNA: TGTGCCTGGAGTGTACTGGGGGGCGCGGGTCAGCCCCAGCATTTT.

This chain joins TRBV20-1 and TRBJ1-1; D remains ambiguous. CDR1 and CDR2 from the germline V gene are DFQATT and SNEGSKA (reference sequence). Trimming cost V 4 bases and J 7 bases, with 7 bases left between them. The CDR3 totals 10 residues. The CDR3 DNA reads as TGCAGTGCTACATACGTTGAAGCTTTCTTT. Translation: CSATYVEAFF.

The gene calls are TRBV12-5 and TRBJ2-2, with 13 bases fitting TRBD2. This CDR3 contains 20 residues. With 0 bases clipped from V and 0 bases from J, the junction kept 7 bases outside the gene matches. CDR1 is LGHNT and CDR2 is FRNRAP in the germline V gene. The CDR3: CASGLVLFTSGRANTGELFF. CDR3 coding DNA: TGTGCTAGTGGTTTGGTACTCTTTACTAGCGGGAGGGCGAACACCGGGGAGCTGTTTTTT. The entire variable domain, with the rest obtained from reference TRBV12-5 and TRBJ2-2, is as follows: DARVTQTPRHKVTEMGQEVTMRCQPILGHNTVFWYRQTMMQGLELLAYFRNRAPLDDSGMPKDRFSAEMPDATLATLKIQPSEPRDSAVYFCASGLVLFTSGRANTGELFFGEGSRLTVL.

CDR3 bases: TGTGCCAGCATCCCAGGGGGCCAGCCATATAGCAATCAGCCCCAGCATTTT. Protein sequence: CASIPGGQPYSNQPQHF. The chain joins TRBV28 to TRBJ1-5, with 8 bases matching TRBD1. V gave up 7 bases and J gave up 0 bases; unmatched junction bases: 11. The CDR3 is 17 amino acids. The germline gives CDR1 MDHEN, CDR2 SYDVKM.

The chain carries TRBV7-9 and TRBJ2-7; 10 nucleotides line up with TRBD1. Trimming cost V 4 bases and J 6 bases; bases outside gene matches: 15. Germline CDR1 and CDR2: SEHNR and FQNEAQ (reference sequence). The CDR3 runs to 17 residues. CDR3 amino acids: CASSSGTGALFSLEQYF. The CDR3 DNA reads as TGTGCCAGCAGCTCGGGGACAGGGGCCCTCTTCTCGCTCGAGCAGTACTTC. Filled out from reference TRBV7-9 and TRBJ2-7, the complete variable domain reads DTGVSQNPRHKITKRGQNVTFRCDPISEHNRLYWYRQTLGQGPEFLTYFQNEAQLEKSRLLSDRFSAERPKGSFSTLEIQRTEQGDSAMYLCASSSGTGALFSLEQYFGPGTRLTVT.

The V and J genes are TRBV4-3 and TRBJ2-1, with D possibly TRBD1 on 6 matching bases. CDR1 and CDR2 (germline): LGHNA, YSLEER. With 0 bases removed from V and 0 bases from J, the gap between germline ends came to 27 bases. The CDR3 covers 22 residues. In DNA form, the CDR3 reads TGCGCCAGCAGCCAAGATCCACCATCCGGGACAATTAGACCGAGCTCCTACAATGAGCAGTTCTTC. Amino acid sequence: CASSQDPPSGTIRPSSYNEQFF.

This chain links TRBV29-1 with TRBJ1-2; maybe TRBD1 (6 bases). CDR3 size: 13 residues. V was clipped by 7 bases and J by 4 bases, with 16 bases between them. Germline CDR1 and CDR2: SQVTM and ANQGSEA. CDR3 in amino acids: CSAPQGDSYGYTF. CDR3 DNA sequence: TGCAGCGCCCCACAGGGTGACTCCTATGGCTACACCTTC.

V gene TRBV27 combines with J gene TRBJ2-7, with a weak D call TRBD1 (6 bases). V was pared by 6 bases and J by 4 bases, with 13 bases between. The length of the CDR3 is 13 residues. Germline V gene lookup returns CDR1 MNHEY and CDR2 SMNVEV (reference sequence). The CDR3 spells CASSLAGQYEQYF. CDR3 bases: TGTGCCAGCAGCCTGGCCGGACAGTACGAGCAGTACTTC.